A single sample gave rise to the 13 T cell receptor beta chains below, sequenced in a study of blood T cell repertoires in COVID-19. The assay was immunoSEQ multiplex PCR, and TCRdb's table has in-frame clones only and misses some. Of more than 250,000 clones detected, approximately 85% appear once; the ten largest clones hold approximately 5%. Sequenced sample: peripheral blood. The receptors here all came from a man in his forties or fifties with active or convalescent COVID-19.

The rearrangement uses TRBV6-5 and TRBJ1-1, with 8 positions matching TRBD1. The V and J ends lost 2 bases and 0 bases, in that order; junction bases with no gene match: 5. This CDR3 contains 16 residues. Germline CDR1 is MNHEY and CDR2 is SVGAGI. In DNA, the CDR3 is TGTGCCAGCAGTTACCGCGGACAGGGCGTGAACACTGAAGCTTTCTTT. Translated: CASSYRGQGVNTEAFF.

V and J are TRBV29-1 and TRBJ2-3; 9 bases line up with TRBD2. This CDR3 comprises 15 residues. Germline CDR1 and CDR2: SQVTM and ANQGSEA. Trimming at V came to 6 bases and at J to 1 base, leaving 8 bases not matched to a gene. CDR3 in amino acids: CSVAGGGTGTDTQYF. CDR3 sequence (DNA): TGCAGCGTGGCGGGGGGGGGCACAGGCACAGATACGCAGTATTTT.

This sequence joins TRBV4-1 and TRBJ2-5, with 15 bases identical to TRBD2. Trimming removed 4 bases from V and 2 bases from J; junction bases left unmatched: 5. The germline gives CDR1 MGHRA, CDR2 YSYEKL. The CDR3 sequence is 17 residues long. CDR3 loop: CASSPGGLAGGQETQYF. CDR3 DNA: TGCGCCAGCAGCCCTGGGGGACTAGCGGGAGGACAAGAGACCCAGTACTTC.

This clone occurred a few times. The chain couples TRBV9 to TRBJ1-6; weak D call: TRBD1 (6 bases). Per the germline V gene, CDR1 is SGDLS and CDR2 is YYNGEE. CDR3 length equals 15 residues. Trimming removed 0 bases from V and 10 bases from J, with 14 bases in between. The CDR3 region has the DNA TGTGCCAGCAGCGTAGGGGGGCAGTTTGACTCACCCCTCCACTTT. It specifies CASSVGGQFDSPLHF. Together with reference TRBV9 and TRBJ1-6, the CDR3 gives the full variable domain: DSGVTQTPKHLITATGQRVTLRCSPRSGDLSVYWYQQSLDQGLQFLIQYYNGEERAKGNILERFSAQQFPDLHSELNLSSLELGDSALYFCASSVGGQFDSPLHFGNGTRLTVT.

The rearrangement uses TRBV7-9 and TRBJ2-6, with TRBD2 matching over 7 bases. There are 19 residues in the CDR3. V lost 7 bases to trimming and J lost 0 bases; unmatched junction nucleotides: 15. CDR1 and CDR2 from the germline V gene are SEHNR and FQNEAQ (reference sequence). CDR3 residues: CASINNVGGGSSGANVLTF. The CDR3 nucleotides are TGTGCCAGCATCAATAATGTGGGTGGCGGGAGCTCTGGGGCCAACGTCCTGACTTTC.

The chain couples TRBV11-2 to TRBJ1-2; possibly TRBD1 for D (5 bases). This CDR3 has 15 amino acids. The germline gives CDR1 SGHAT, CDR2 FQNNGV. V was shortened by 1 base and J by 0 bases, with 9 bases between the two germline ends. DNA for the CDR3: TGTGCCAGCAGCTTAGCAGGGCCCTCTAACTATGGCTACACCTTC. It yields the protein CASSLAGPSNYGYTF.

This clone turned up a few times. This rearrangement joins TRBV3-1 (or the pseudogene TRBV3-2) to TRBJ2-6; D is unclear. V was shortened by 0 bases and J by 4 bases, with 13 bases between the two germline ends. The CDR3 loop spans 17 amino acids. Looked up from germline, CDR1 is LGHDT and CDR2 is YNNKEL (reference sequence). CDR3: CASSQDLLGAGANVLTF. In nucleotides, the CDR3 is TGTGCCAGCAGCCAAGATCTGCTCGGAGCGGGGGCCAACGTCCTGACTTTC.

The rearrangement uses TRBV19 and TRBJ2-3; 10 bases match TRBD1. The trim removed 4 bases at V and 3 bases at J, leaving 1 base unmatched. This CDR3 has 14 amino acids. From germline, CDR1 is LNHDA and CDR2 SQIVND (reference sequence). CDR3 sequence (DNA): TGTGCCAGTAGTAGGGACAGGGGTACAGATACGCAGTATTTT. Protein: CASSRDRGTDTQYF.

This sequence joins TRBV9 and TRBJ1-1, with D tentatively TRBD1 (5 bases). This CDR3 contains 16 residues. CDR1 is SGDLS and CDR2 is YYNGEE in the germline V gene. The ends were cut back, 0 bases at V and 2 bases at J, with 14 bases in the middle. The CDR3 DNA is TGTGCCAGCAGCGTAGTATGGGAGGGGAAAAACACTGAAGCTTTCTTT. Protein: CASSVVWEGKNTEAFF.

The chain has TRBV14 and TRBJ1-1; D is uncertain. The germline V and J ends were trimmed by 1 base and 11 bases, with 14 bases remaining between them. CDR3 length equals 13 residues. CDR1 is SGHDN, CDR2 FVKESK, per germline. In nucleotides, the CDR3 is TGTGCCAGCAGCCAAGCTGCGACACAGAACGCTTTCTTT. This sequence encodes CASSQAATQNAFF.

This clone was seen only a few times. The CDR3 here is CASTRTGVAGGGYNEQFF. The DNA of the CDR3 is TGTGCCAGCACCCGGACAGGGGTAGCGGGAGGTGGGTACAATGAGCAGTTCTTC. This chain links TRBV2 with TRBJ2-1; D possibly corresponds to TRBD2 (10 bases). The V end was cut by 7 bases, the J end by 4 bases, with 26 bases between. There are 18 residues in the CDR3. The germline gives CDR1 SNHLY, CDR2 FYNNEI.

CDR3 protein: CASSYGGSIREQYF. The CDR3 DNA reads TGTGCCAGCAGTTACGGCGGGAGTATTCGCGAGCAGTACTTC. This sequence joins TRBV6-2 or TRBV6-3 and TRBJ2-7; the match to TRBD2 covers 7 bases. CDR1 and CDR2 (germline): MNHEY, SVGEGT. V trimming: 2 bases; J trimming: 6 bases; junction bases outside the gene matches: 7. The CDR3 has 14 residues.

The CDR3 reads CASSRGGNTEAFF. For the CDR3, the DNA is TGTGCCAGCAGTCGCGGGGGGAACACTGAAGCTTTCTTT. V is TRBV12-3 or TRBV12-4 and J is TRBJ1-1; possibly TRBD1 for D (5 bases). This CDR3 comprises 13 residues. Trimming stripped 5 bases from V and 1 base from J, with 8 bases between.